The sequence of this TCR beta chain was determined in a study of T cells in women clearing cervical HPV infection. The wider study: Cases' blood sampling followed lesion detection by median approximately 150 days (90 to 200).

Germline CDR1 is SNHLY and CDR2 is FYNNEI. The trim removed 7 bases at V and 5 bases at J, leaving 4 bases unmatched. The CDR3 spans 13 residues. This table comes from immunoSEQ multiplex PCR, and its TCRdb copy is limited to in-frame clones, with some not included. The data show tens of thousands of clones, and the top ten clones hold under 7.5%. Details on this clone: Read sequence stops 3 residues before the CDR3 end, and the germline J gene provides the missing end.

MY09/MY11 PCR detected cervical HPV DNA; dot-blot assigned genotypes. The clonotype comes from a woman between 18 and 70 years old with a cervical HPV16 infection that either progressed to CIN3+ or cleared (not recorded which). The chain recombines TRBV2 with TRBJ1-5; 8 bases fit TRBD1. Sequencing used blood buffy coat. The CDR3 bases that were read are TGTGCCAGCACTGGACAGGGCGATCAGCCC. It codes for CASTGQGDQP. The entire CDR3 protein reads CASTGQGDQPQHF.